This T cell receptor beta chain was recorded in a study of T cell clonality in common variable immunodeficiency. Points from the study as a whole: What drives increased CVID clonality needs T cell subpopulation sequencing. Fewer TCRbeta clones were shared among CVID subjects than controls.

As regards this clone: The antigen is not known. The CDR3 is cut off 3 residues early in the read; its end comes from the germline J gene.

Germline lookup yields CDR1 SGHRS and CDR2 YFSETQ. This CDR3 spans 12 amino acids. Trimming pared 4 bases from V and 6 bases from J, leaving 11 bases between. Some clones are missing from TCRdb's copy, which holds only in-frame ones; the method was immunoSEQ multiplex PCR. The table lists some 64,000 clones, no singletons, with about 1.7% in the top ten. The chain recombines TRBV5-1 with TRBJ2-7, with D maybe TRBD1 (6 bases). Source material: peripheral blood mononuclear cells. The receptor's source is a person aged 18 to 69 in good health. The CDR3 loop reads CASSITGIEQYF. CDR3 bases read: TGCGCCAGCAGCATTACAGGGATCGAG.